The source of this TCR beta chain is a study of blood T cell repertoires in COVID-19. Study-wide background: Spain, Italy and the United States supplied samples that represented acute and convalescent COVID-19. T cells, B-cell-depleted T cells, or PBMCs provided the cDNA or gDNA that served as material.

This clone appeared a few times. TCRdb's copy holds only in-frame clones and misses some; the assay was immunoSEQ multiplex PCR. The data contain over 130,000 clones, approximately 85% of them singletons. Trimming took off 0 bases at V and 1 base at J, with 12 bases between the two ends. CDR1 is KGHSH and CDR2 is LQKENI in the germline V gene. CDR3 length: 16 residues. The sequence came from a woman of 80 years or more with acute or convalescent COVID-19. Sequenced sample: peripheral blood. This chain uses TRBV18 with TRBJ1-1, with D possibly matching TRBD1 (6 bases). The CDR3 DNA reads as TGTGCCAGCTCACCACCTCAGGGGAGGGCGAACACTGAAGCTTTCTTT. Protein sequence: CASSPPQGRANTEAFF. The variable domain in full, completed from reference TRBV18 and TRBJ1-1, reads NAGVMQNPRHLVRRRGQEARLRCSPMKGHSHVYWYRQLPEEGLKFMVYLQKENIIDESGMPKERFSAEFPKEGPSILRIQQVVRGDSAAYFCASSPPQGRANTEAFFGQGTRLTVV.